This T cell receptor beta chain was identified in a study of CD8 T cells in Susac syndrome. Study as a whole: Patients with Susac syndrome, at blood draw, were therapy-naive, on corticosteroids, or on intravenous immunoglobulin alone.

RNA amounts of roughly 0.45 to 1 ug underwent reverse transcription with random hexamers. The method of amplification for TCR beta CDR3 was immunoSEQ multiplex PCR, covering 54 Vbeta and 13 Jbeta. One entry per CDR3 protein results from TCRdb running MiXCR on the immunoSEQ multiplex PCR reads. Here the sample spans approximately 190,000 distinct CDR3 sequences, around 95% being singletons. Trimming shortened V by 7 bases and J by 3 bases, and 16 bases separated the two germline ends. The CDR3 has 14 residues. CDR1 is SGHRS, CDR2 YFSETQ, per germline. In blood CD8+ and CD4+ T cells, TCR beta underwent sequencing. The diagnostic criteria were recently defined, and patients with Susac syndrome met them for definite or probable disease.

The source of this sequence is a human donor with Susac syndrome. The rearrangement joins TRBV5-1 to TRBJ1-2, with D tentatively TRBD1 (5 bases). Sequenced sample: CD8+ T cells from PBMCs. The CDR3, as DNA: TGCGCCAGCCGCCTTGGAGGGACCGACTATGGCTACACCTTC. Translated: CASRLGGTDYGYTF.